One T cell receptor (beta chain) is described in this entry. Its matching antigen is unknown. CDR1 is MNHNS, CDR2 SASEGT, per germline. V shed 1 base, J shed 8 bases, and the junction held 6 bases outside the gene matches. The CDR3 is 15 amino acids. The sample belongs to a study of cytomegalovirus exposure and HLA in healthy donors. Study-level information: Around 80 million unique TCRs from HLA-typed donors were held in an early data release.

Primers: 60 Vbeta forward and 13 Jbeta reverse. Measured with immunoSEQ multiplex PCR; TCRdb has only the in-frame clones, and not every one. The sample holds some 100,000 clones, more than 55% seen once. Study results and caveats: For cytomegalovirus status, the classifier reportedly gave diagnoses with high specificity and sensitivity.

What was sequenced was PBMCs. This sequence joins TRBV6-1 and TRBJ2-1; 9 nucleotides line up with TRBD2. The sequence was obtained from a woman in her twenties or thirties in good health and CMV-seropositive. CDR3 loop: CASSEGGLAMYEQFF. CDR3 DNA: TGTGCCAGCAGTGAAGGGGGACTAGCTATGTATGAGCAGTTCTTC.